One sample yielded the 30 T cell receptor beta chains listed below, sequenced in a study of monozygotic twins with inflammatory bowel disease. TCRdb processed the 5' RACE reads again and assigns one entry to each CDR3 protein, with no DNA. The table gives about 110,000 distinct CDR3 sequences; the top ten clones make up 9.5% to 15% of it. The sample taken for sequencing was blood. These receptors all stem from a human donor with ulcerative colitis or Crohn's disease, or a healthy co-twin of an affected twin (not recorded which).

The chain recombines TRBV5-1 with TRBJ1-2. This CDR3 has 18 residues. The V gene's germline CDR1 is SGHRS and CDR2 YFSETQ. The CDR3 spells CASSARDSERSSNYGYTF.

This chain connects TRBV9 to TRBJ2-7; TCRdb's D call, TRBD1, is unchecked because there is no DNA. The CDR3 is 16 residues long. Germline-derived CDR1 and CDR2 are SGDLS and YYNGEE. CDR3 sequence reads: CASSIDTGTGGIEQYF.

The genes are TRBV7-9 and TRBJ1-4; TCRdb's D call, TRBD1, is unchecked because there is no DNA. The CDR3 covers 15 residues. Per germline, CDR1 SEHNR and CDR2 FQNEAQ (reference sequence). This CDR3 is CASSVYRETDEKLFF.

The rearrangement joins TRBV20-1 to TRBJ2-3; TCRdb selects TRBD2, and the lack of DNA leaves this call unchecked. This CDR3 is 14 amino acids long. Germline CDR1 and CDR2: DFQATT and SNEGSKA (reference sequence). The CDR3 sequence is CSASPLAGGDTQYF.

The chain links TRBV25-1 to TRBJ2-7; TCRdb outputs TRBD1, but without DNA this stays unchecked. The CDR3 is made up of 13 amino acids. The germline gives CDR1 MGHDK, CDR2 SYGVNS. The CDR3 is CASSDVPPHEQYF.

This CDR3 is CAISELGDNYGYTF. This chain joins TRBV10-3 and TRBJ1-2; TCRdb outputs TRBD1, but without DNA this stays unchecked. This CDR3 has 14 residues. Germline V CDR1 and CDR2: ENHRY, SYGVKD.

The gene calls are TRBV6-1 and TRBJ2-7; the D call of TRBD2 rests on TCRdb alone, since no DNA is present to check it. The germline CDR1 and CDR2 sequences are MNHNS and SASEGT. This CDR3 has 15 residues. The CDR3: CASSGLAAGDYEQYF.

The chain couples TRBV10-3 to TRBJ2-7; TCRdb calls TRBD1, which cannot be checked without DNA. Germline V gives CDR1 ENHRY, CDR2 SYGVKD. The CDR3 has 15 amino acids. The CDR3 loop reads CAIRQGDSGFYEQYF.

The genes are TRBV25-1 and TRBJ2-1. CDR3 length equals 15 residues. Germline V gene data show CDR1 as MGHDK and CDR2 as SYGVNS. The chain's CDR3 is CASSVDGTSYNEQFF. Supplemented by reference TRBV25-1 and TRBJ2-1, the full variable domain reads EADIYQTPRYLVIGTGKKITLECSQTMGHDKMYWYQQDPGMELHLIHYSYGVNSTEKGDLSSESTVSRIRTEHFPLTLESARPSHTSQYLCASSVDGTSYNEQFFGPGTRLTVL.

The chain couples TRBV5-1 to TRBJ1-1; lacking DNA, the TRBD1 call made by TCRdb goes unchecked. This CDR3 is 15 amino acids long. CDR1 SGHRS and CDR2 YFSETQ come from the germline V gene. The CDR3 protein is CASSLGDRVNTEAFF. Full variable domain (missing parts from reference TRBV5-1 and TRBJ1-1): KAGVTQTPRYLIKTRGQQVTLSCSPISGHRSVSWYQQTPGQGLQFLFEYFSETQRNKGNFPGRFSGRQFSNSRSEMNVSTLELGDSALYLCASSLGDRVNTEAFFGQGTRLTVV.

This chain links TRBV28 with TRBJ1-1. CDR1 is MDHEN and CDR2 is SYDVKM in the germline V gene. This CDR3 contains 16 residues. Here the CDR3 reads CASRKLAGTMNTEAFF.

The chain employs TRBV4-3 and TRBJ2-2; TCRdb's assignment of TRBD1 cannot be checked, as there is no DNA. Germline CDR1 is LGHNA and CDR2 is YSLEER. The CDR3 contains 19 residues. CDR3 sequence reads: CASSQEWRLGHVPTGELFF.

The V gene is TRBV4-1, the J gene TRBJ1-3. The CDR3 totals 15 residues. The germline V gene has CDR1 MGHRA and CDR2 YSYEKL. The CDR3 here is CASSQTGTYGNTIYF.

The rearrangement uses TRBV4-2 and TRBJ2-1; absent DNA, TCRdb's TRBD2 call cannot be checked. This CDR3 has 16 amino acids. Germline V CDR1 and CDR2: LGHNA, YNFKEQ. The CDR3: CASSLMDYPSYNEQFF.

The chain combines TRBV24-1 with TRBJ2-2; TCRdb's D call, TRBD1, is unchecked because there is no DNA. The CDR3 spans 15 residues. Per the germline V gene, CDR1 is KGHDR and CDR2 is SFDVKD. The CDR3 spells CATTSGTGNTGELFF.

The genes are TRBV29-1 and TRBJ2-5; the D gene TCRdb calls, TRBD1, cannot be checked with no DNA. CDR3 length equals 13 residues. The V gene's germline CDR1 is SQVTM and CDR2 ANQGSEA. The CDR3 region is CSVDPTGRETQYF.

V usage is TRBV5-1 and J usage is TRBJ1-4. The CDR3 is made up of 17 amino acids. From germline, CDR1 is SGHRS and CDR2 YFSETQ. The CDR3: CASSSGTNSGGGEKLFF. Looking up the rest from reference TRBV5-1 and TRBJ1-4 gives the full variable domain: KAGVTQTPRYLIKTRGQQVTLSCSPISGHRSVSWYQQTPGQGLQFLFEYFSETQRNKGNFPGRFSGRQFSNSRSEMNVSTLELGDSALYLCASSSGTNSGGGEKLFFGSGTQLSVL.

The chain uses TRBV24-1 and TRBJ2-1; the TRBD2 assignment by TCRdb is unverifiable without DNA. The CDR3 contains 13 residues. Germline V CDR1 and CDR2: KGHDR, SFDVKD. This CDR3 reads CATSGARNNEQFF.

The chain couples TRBV5-1 to TRBJ2-1; TCRdb indicates TRBD2, and absent DNA this call remains unverified. CDR1 and CDR2 (germline): SGHRS, YFSETQ. The CDR3 totals 17 residues. The CDR3 region is CASSRTSGRLTYNEQFF.

The CDR3 loop reads CASSISGRGPYNEQFF. The chain combines TRBV19 with TRBJ2-1; the D call of TRBD2 rests on TCRdb alone, since no DNA is present to check it. Germline CDR1 is LNHDA and CDR2 is SQIVND (reference sequence). The CDR3 is 16 residues long.

This rearrangement joins TRBV7-3 to TRBJ2-3. The germline CDR1 and CDR2 sequences are SGHTA and FQGTGA. CDR3 length equals 15 residues. The CDR3 sequence is CASSSFGEFTDTQYF. The complete variable domain, with remaining parts taken from reference TRBV7-3 and TRBJ2-3, reads GAGVSQTPSNKVTEKGKYVELRCDPISGHTALYWYRQSLGQGPEFLIYFQGTGAADDSGLPNDRFFAVRPEGSVSTLKIQRTERGDSAVYLCASSSFGEFTDTQYFGPGTRLTVL.

This CDR3 reads CASSPRRPTTTDTQYF. J is TRBJ2-3 and V is TRBV18. The CDR3 length is 16 residues. Germline values: CDR1 KGHSH, CDR2 LQKENI. The variable domain in full, completed from reference TRBV18 and TRBJ2-3, reads NAGVMQNPRHLVRRRGQEARLRCSPMKGHSHVYWYRQLPEEGLKFMVYLQKENIIDESGMPKERFSAEFPKEGPSILRIQQVVRGDSAAYFCASSPRRPTTTDTQYFGPGTRLTVL.

The chain is built from TRBV10-3 and TRBJ1-1; there is no DNA to check the TCRdb D call of TRBD1. The CDR3 extends over 14 amino acids. Per the germline V gene, CDR1 is ENHRY and CDR2 is SYGVKD. CDR3 sequence: CAISEVGQNTEAFF.

This sequence joins TRBV29-1 and TRBJ2-7; the D gene TCRdb calls, TRBD2, cannot be checked with no DNA. CDR1 and CDR2 (germline): SQVTM, ANQGSEA. The CDR3 runs 15 residues. CDR3 amino acids: CSVEEVSGGSYEQYF.

Here the CDR3 reads CASSASGAGGNTIYF. This chain uses TRBV9 with TRBJ1-3; no DNA is available, so the TRBD1 call from TCRdb remains unchecked. This CDR3 contains 15 residues. The V gene's germline CDR1 is SGDLS and CDR2 YYNGEE. Filled out from reference TRBV9 and TRBJ1-3, the complete variable domain reads DSGVTQTPKHLITATGQRVTLRCSPRSGDLSVYWYQQSLDQGLQFLIQYYNGEERAKGNILERFSAQQFPDLHSELNLSSLELGDSALYFCASSASGAGGNTIYFGEGSWLTVV.

This chain connects TRBV7-9 to TRBJ1-2; without DNA, the TCRdb call of TRBD1 cannot be checked. Germline CDR1 reads SEHNR; CDR2 reads FQNEAQ (reference sequence). This CDR3 is built from 11 residues. The CDR3 loop reads CASSQTGGYTF.

This sequence joins TRBV7-9 and TRBJ1-4; TCRdb names TRBD1, which stays unverified in the absence of DNA. The CDR3 spans 16 residues. Germline loops: CDR1 SEHNR, CDR2 FQNEAQ (reference sequence). CDR3 sequence reads: CASSFTPPGQNEKLFF. The full variable domain, in which reference TRBV7-9 and TRBJ1-4 provide the parts outside the CDR3, is DTGVSQNPRHKITKRGQNVTFRCDPISEHNRLYWYRQTLGQGPEFLTYFQNEAQLEKSRLLSDRFSAERPKGSFSTLEIQRTEQGDSAMYLCASSFTPPGQNEKLFFGSGTQLSVL.

The chain employs TRBV14 and TRBJ1-2. The germline CDR1 and CDR2 sequences are SGHDN and FVKESK. The CDR3 is 12 residues long. The CDR3 region is CASSQAQRGYTF.

The V call is TRBV3-1, the J call TRBJ2-2; TCRdb picks TRBD1, but there is no DNA to check that call. The CDR3 contains 17 residues. In germline, CDR1 is LGHDT, CDR2 YNNKEL (reference sequence). The CDR3 here is CASSQESGTGKRGELFF.

The chain carries TRBV15 and TRBJ2-2; the D call from TCRdb, TRBD1, cannot be confirmed without DNA. The CDR3 extends over 16 amino acids. Germline assignment: CDR1 LNHNV and CDR2 YYDKDF (reference sequence). The CDR3 reads CATSDYGGAETGELFF.